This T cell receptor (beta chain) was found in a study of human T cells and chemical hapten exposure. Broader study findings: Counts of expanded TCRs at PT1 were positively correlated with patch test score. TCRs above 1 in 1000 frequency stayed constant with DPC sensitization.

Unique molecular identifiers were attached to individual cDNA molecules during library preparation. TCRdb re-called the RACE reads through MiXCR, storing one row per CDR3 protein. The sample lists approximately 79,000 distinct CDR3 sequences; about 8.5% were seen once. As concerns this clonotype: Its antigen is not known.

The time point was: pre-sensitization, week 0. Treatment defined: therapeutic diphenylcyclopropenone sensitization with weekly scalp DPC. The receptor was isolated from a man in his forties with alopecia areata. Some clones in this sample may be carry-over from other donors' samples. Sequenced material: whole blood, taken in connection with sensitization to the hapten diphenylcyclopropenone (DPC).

The CDR3 DNA reads TGCGCCAGCAGTAAAGAGGGCTATAGCAATCAGCCCCAGCATTTT. Translated, it gives CASSKEGYSNQPQHF. V and J are TRBV5-1 and TRBJ1-5; no clear D gene. V was cut by 5 bases and J by 0 bases, with 12 bases left in between. This CDR3 has 15 residues. Germline V gene sequence: CDR1 SGHRS, CDR2 YFSETQ.